The rows below give T cell receptor beta chains drawn from one sample of a study of T-cell memory formation after mild COVID-19. MiXCR, run by TCRdb on the 5' RACE reads, gives a single entry per CDR3 protein. Of approximately 490,000 distinct CDR3 sequences in the sample, roughly 21% were seen once. Source material: PBMCs or a T cell subset sorted from them (not recorded which). The receptors here all came from an adult woman who had mild COVID-19 (a few samples of this study predate the infection). Cell type and time point are not known. CDR3s include the opening cysteine and the closing phenylalanine or tryptophan. The D gene is left open where the match is weak. The size entry is marked missing in some rows and otherwise reads once, few, many or a size class.

TRBV2	TRBD2	-	TRBJ2-1	CANRKSSGGDNEQFF	TGTGCCAATCGAAAGTCTAGCGGGGGGGACAATGAGCAGTTCTTC
TRBV7-6	-	many	TRBJ2-7	CASSSGRGYEQYF	TGTGCCAGCAGCTCGGGACGGGGCTACGAGCAGTACTTC
TRBV12-5	TRBD1	few	TRBJ1-5	CASGITGEVVNQPQHF	TGTGCTAGTGGGATTACAGGGGAGGTCGTCAATCAGCCCCAGCATTTT
TRBV10-3	TRBD1	-	TRBJ2-5	CANGQGGTQYF	TGTGCCAACGGACAGGGTGGGACCCAGTACTTC
TRBV4-2	TRBD2	-	TRBJ2-1	CASSQDQLAGAGQFF	TGTGCCAGCAGCCAAGATCAACTAGCGGGAGCTGGGCAGTTCTTC
TRBV20-1	TRBD1	few	TRBJ1-5	CSAPPRDRGSNQPQHF	TGCAGTGCTCCTCCTCGGGACAGGGGTAGCAATCAGCCCCAGCATTTT
TRBV6-2/TRBV6-3	-	-	TRBJ2-2	CASSYSTRLNTGELFF	TGTGCCAGCAGTTACTCAACTAGGCTGAACACCGGGGAGCTGTTTTTT
TRBV29-1	TRBD1	few	TRBJ1-2	CSGQGGYGYTF	TGCAGCGGACAGGGCGGCTATGGCTACACCTTC
TRBV6-2/TRBV6-3	-	few	TRBJ2-7	CASSYYVSYEQYF	TGTGCCAGCAGTTACTATGTGAGCTACGAGCAGTACTTC
TRBV6-2/TRBV6-3	-	-	TRBJ2-3	CASSPFSSGDTQYF	TGTGCCAGCAGTCCCTTTAGCTCTGGCGATACGCAGTATTTT
TRBV9	-	-	TRBJ2-2	CASMRDTGELFF	TGTGCCAGCATGAGAGACACCGGGGAGCTGTTTTTT
TRBV7-9	TRBD1	-	TRBJ1-1	CASSLALGTGNTEAFF	TGTGCCAGCAGCTTAGCGCTAGGGACAGGAAACACTGAAGCTTTCTTT
TRBV6-2/TRBV6-3	-	-	TRBJ1-1	CASSYRSGRSNTEAFF	TGTGCCAGCAGTTACCGTTCGGGACGCTCAAACACTGAAGCTTTCTTT
TRBV2	TRBD2	few	TRBJ2-7	CASSEALRSSGAFEQYF	TGTGCCAGCAGTGAAGCGCTTCGGAGTAGCGGGGCTTTCGAGCAGTACTTC
TRBV2	-	-	TRBJ2-3	CASTLGGPNTDTQYF	TGTGCCAGCACCCTTGGGGGCCCTAACACAGATACGCAGTATTTT
TRBV18	-	few	TRBJ1-1	CASSGDQNTEAFF	TGTGCCAGCTCTGGGGACCAGAACACTGAAGCTTTCTTT